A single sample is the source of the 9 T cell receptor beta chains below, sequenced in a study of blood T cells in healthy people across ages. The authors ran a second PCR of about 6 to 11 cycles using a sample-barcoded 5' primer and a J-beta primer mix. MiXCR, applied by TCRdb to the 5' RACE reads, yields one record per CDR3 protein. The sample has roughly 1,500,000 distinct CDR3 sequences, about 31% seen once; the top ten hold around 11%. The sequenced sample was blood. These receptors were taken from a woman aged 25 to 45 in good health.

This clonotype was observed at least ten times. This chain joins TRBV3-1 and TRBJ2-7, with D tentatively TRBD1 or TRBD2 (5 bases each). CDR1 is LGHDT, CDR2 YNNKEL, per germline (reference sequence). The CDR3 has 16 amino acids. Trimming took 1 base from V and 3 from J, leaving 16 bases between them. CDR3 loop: CASSQGGGLSHYEQYF. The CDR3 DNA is TGTGCCAGCAGCCAAGGGGGCGGGTTGTCGCACTACGAGCAGTACTTC.

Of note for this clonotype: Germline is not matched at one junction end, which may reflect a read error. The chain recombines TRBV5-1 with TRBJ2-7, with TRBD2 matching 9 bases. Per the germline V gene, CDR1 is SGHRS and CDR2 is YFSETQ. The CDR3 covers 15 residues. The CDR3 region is CTSSFTSGLSYEQYF. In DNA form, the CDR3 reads TGCACCAGCAGCTTTACTAGCGGGCTATCCTACGAGCAGTACTTC.

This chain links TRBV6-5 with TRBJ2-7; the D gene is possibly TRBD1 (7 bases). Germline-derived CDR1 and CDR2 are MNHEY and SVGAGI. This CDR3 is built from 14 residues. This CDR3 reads CATLQGGLTGEQYF. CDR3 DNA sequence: TGTGCGACCCTTCAGGGGGGTCTGACGGGGGAGCAGTACTTC.

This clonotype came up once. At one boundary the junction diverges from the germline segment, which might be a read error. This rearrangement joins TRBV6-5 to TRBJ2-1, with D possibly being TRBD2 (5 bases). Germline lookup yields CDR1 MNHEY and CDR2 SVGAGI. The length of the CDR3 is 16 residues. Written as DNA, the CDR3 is TGTGCCAGCAGTTACTCCGGCAGCGGCTCCTCCAATGAGCAGTTCTTC. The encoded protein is CASSYSGSGSSNEQFF.

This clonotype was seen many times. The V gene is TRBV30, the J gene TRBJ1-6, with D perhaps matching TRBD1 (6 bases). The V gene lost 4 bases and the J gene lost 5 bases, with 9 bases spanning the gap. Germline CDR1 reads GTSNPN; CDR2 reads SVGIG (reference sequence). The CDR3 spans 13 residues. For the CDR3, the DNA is TGTGCCTGGAACACAGGGCATAATTCACCCCTCCACTTT. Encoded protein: CAWNTGHNSPLHF.

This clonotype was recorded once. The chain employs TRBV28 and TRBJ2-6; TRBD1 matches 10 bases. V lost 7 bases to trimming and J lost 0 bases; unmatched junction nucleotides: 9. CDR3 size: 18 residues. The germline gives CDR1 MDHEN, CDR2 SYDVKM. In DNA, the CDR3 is TGTGCCAGCAAAATTCAAGGACAGGGGGACTCTGGGGCCAACGTCCTGACTTTC. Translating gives CASKIQGQGDSGANVLTF.

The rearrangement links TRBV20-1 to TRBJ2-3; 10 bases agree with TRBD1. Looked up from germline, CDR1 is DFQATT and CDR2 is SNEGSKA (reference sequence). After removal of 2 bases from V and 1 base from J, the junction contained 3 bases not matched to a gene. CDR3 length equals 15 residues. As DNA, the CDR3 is TGCAGTGCTAGACCTGACAGGGGGCGCACAGATACGCAGTATTTT. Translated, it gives CSARPDRGRTDTQYF.

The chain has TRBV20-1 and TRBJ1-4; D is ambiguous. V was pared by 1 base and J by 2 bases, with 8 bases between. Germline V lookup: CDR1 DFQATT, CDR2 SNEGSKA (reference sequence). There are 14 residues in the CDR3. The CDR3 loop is CSARGTVTNEKLFF. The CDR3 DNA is TGCAGTGCTAGAGGGACGGTCACTAATGAAAAACTGTTTTTT.

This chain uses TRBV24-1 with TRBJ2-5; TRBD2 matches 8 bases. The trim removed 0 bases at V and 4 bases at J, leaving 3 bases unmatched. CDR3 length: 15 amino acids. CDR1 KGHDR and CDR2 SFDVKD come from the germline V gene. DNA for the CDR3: TGTGCCACCAGTGATTTGGGTAGCGGGACAGAGACCCAGTACTTC. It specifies CATSDLGSGTETQYF.